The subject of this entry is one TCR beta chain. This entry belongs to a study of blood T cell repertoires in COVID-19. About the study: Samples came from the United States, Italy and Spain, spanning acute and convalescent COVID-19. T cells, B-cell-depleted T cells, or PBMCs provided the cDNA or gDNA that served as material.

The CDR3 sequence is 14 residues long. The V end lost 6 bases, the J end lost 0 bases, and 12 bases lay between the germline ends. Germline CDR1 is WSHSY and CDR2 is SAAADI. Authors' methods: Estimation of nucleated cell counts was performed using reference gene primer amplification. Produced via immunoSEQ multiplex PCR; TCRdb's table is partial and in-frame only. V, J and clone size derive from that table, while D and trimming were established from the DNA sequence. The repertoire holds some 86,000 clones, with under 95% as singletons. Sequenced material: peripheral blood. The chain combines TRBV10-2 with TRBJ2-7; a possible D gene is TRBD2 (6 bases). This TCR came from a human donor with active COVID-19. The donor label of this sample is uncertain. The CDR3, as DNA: TGCGCCAGCAGGGATACGGGGGACTCCTACGAGCAGTACTTC. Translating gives CASRDTGDSYEQYF.